Each of the 12 T cell receptor beta chains below was sequenced from the same sample in a study of T cell repertoires in cytomegalovirus infection. Using its own MiXCR run on the reads, TCRdb lists one record per CDR3 protein. The sample records about 830,000 distinct CDR3 sequences, 30% to 35% being singletons. No antigen has been identified for these receptors. The sequences come from cultured CD8+ T cells from PBMCs, collected from culture after CMV antigen stimulation. The receptors stem from a human donor in good health (CMV status not recorded). Some clones in this sample may be carry-over from other donors' samples.

V and J are TRBV6-2 or TRBV6-3 and TRBJ1-3; D perhaps matches TRBD1 (6 bases). The CDR3 is made up of 17 amino acids. V was pared by 8 bases and J by 0 bases, with 20 bases between. In germline, CDR1 is MNHEY, CDR2 SVGEGT. This chain's CDR3 is CASGNDPGQVSGNTIYF. CDR3 sequence (DNA): TGTGCCAGCGGAAATGATCCGGGACAAGTCTCTGGAAACACCATATATTTT.

On this clonotype: It is likely a read error, because the conserved phenylalanine at the end of the CDR3 is missing. The V and J genes are TRBV28 and TRBJ2-2, with TRBD2 identical over 7 bases. The CDR3 has 14 amino acids. In germline, CDR1 is MDHEN, CDR2 SYDVKM. The V gene end was trimmed by 6 bases and the J gene end by 2 bases; junction bases not matched to a gene: 3. CDR3 residues: CASRGDYNTGELFL. In nucleotides, the CDR3 is TGTGCCAGCAGAGGGGACTATAACACCGGGGAGCTGTTTCTT.

This clonotype turned up a few times. J is TRBJ2-3 and V is TRBV29-1, with D possibly being TRBD2 (7 bases). V dropped 2 bases and J dropped 0 bases, with 15 bases sitting between them. CDR3 size: 16 residues. Looked up from germline, CDR1 is SQVTM and CDR2 is ANQGSEA. The CDR3 DNA reads TGCAGCGTTGAAATATGGGGGGGCCTTAGCACAGATACGCAGTATTTT. Translation: CSVEIWGGLSTDTQYF.

The CDR3 spells CASSYRGWNEQFF. The CDR3 DNA sequence: TGTGCCAGCAGTTACAGGGGATGGAATGAGCAGTTCTTC. The J gene is TRBJ2-1, the V gene TRBV6-5; a weak D match, TRBD1 (5 bases). The CDR3 contains 13 residues. Germline V gene data show CDR1 as MNHEY and CDR2 as SVGAGI. The V gene lost 2 bases and the J gene lost 7 bases, with 9 bases spanning the gap.

In its sample, this clonotype was seen a few times. The J gene is TRBJ2-2, the V gene TRBV27; 8 bases fit TRBD1. Trimming took 7 bases from V and 7 from J; bases not matched to a gene: 14. The CDR3 has 16 residues. Germline V gene sequence: CDR1 MNHEY, CDR2 SMNVEV (reference sequence). CDR3 DNA: TGTGCCAGCACCCCCCTGAGGACAGGGTTTATCGGGGAGCTGTTTTTT. Its translation: CASTPLRTGFIGELFF.

Comments on this clonotype: At one end, the junction sequence differs from germline, possibly due to a read error. This rearrangement joins TRBV12-3 or TRBV12-4 to TRBJ2-3, with 13 bases identical to TRBD2. The CDR3 contains 16 residues. The CDR3: CVSSSVTSGGRYTQYF. DNA for the CDR3: TGTGTCAGCAGTTCCGTGACTAGCGGGGGGCGGTATACGCAGTATTTT.

The sample holds a few counts of this clonotype. This rearrangement joins TRBV20-1 to TRBJ2-5; tentative D call: TRBD2 (6 bases). Trimming stripped 0 bases from V and 2 bases from J, with 10 bases between. The CDR3 has 14 residues. Germline V gene sequence: CDR1 DFQATT, CDR2 SNEGSKA (reference sequence). CDR3 amino acids: CSARDRELQETQYF. The DNA of the CDR3 is TGCAGTGCTAGAGATCGGGAGTTACAAGAGACCCAGTACTTC.

The V call is TRBV27, the J call TRBJ2-1; no clear D gene. The CDR3 contains 15 residues. The ends were cut back, 3 bases at V and 2 bases at J, with 11 bases in the middle. From germline, CDR1 is MNHEY and CDR2 SMNVEV (reference sequence). In nucleotides, the CDR3 is TGTGCCAGCAGTTTGATTCCTCCGACCTACAATGAGCAGTTCTTC. Protein: CASSLIPPTYNEQFF.

The V call is TRBV6-6, the J call TRBJ1-2; D is unclear. Germline-derived CDR1 and CDR2 are MNHNY and SVGAGI (reference sequence). The CDR3 has 16 amino acids. V was shortened by 0 bases and J by 4 bases, with 15 bases between the two germline ends. CDR3 in amino acids: CASSYSPSGAPYGYTF. CDR3 nucleotide sequence: TGTGCCAGCAGTTACTCCCCGTCGGGAGCACCCTATGGCTACACCTTC.

The V call is TRBV10-1, the J call TRBJ1-2; D perhaps matches TRBD1 (5 bases). V was shortened by 3 bases and J by 8 bases, with 13 bases between the two germline ends. The CDR3 totals 13 residues. Germline V gene lookup returns CDR1 WNHNN and CDR2 SYGVQD (reference sequence). CDR3 nucleotides: TGCGCCAGCAGTGATATTGGGGGGTTCGGCTACACCTTC. Translation: CASSDIGGFGYTF.

The chain combines TRBV4-1 with TRBJ1-6, with unresolved D. This CDR3 is 15 amino acids long. The germline gives CDR1 MGHRA, CDR2 YSYEKL. V dropped 6 bases and J dropped 7 bases, with 16 bases sitting between them. CDR3: CASSLKVAANSPLHF. In nucleotides, the CDR3 is TGCGCCAGCAGTCTAAAGGTCGCGGCGAATTCACCCCTCCACTTT.

This clonotype was observed a few times. The V gene is TRBV6-1, the J gene TRBJ2-3; 7 nucleotides align to TRBD1. After removal of 1 base from V and 5 bases from J, the junction contained 6 bases not matched to a gene. The CDR3 runs to 15 residues. CDR1 is MNHNS, CDR2 SASEGT, per germline. DNA of the CDR3: TGTGCCAGCAGTGAAGGTGACAGGGTAGAAGATACGCAGTATTTT. It codes for CASSEGDRVEDTQYF.